This TCR beta chain was sequenced during a study of shared clonotypes between healthy human individuals. Recent acute infections and vaccinations were absent in the healthy HIV-negative adult donors. Sequencing was at deep level. Some clones are missing from TCRdb's copy, which holds only in-frame ones; the method was immunoSEQ multiplex PCR. Of about 1.5 million clones in the sample, roughly 96% were seen once. V lost 4 bases and J lost 7; bases outside the gene matches: 10. Germline V gives CDR1 SGHTA, CDR2 FQGNSA. The CDR3 extends over 15 amino acids. This receptor was identified in a man in his thirties or forties in good health. The sequenced sample was naive CD4+ T cells sorted from blood. Subset here: CD45RA+ positively selected. This chain links TRBV7-2 with TRBJ2-1; 7 bases are a match to TRBD1. CDR3 amino acids: CASSSRQGSRNEQFF. CDR3 coding DNA: TGTGCCAGCAGCTCAAGACAGGGATCTAGGAATGAGCAGTTCTTC.